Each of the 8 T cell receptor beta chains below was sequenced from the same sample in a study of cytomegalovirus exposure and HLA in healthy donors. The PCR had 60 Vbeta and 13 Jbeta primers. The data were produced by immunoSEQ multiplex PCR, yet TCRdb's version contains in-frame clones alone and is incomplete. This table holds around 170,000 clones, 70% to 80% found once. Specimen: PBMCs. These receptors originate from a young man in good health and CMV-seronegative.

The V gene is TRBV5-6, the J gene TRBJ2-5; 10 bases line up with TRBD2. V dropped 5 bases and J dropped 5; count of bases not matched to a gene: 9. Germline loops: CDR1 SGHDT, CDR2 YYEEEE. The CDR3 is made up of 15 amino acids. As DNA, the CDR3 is TGTGCCAGCAGGGCTAGCGGGAGTGCATACGAGACCCAGTACTTC. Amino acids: CASRASGSAYETQYF.

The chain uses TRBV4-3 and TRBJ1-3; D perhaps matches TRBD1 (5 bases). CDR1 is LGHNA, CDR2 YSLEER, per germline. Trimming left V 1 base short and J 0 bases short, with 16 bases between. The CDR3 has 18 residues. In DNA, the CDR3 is TGCGCCAGCAGCCAAGGCGCCCCAGGGCCATACTCTGGAAACACCATATATTTT. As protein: CASSQGAPGPYSGNTIYF.

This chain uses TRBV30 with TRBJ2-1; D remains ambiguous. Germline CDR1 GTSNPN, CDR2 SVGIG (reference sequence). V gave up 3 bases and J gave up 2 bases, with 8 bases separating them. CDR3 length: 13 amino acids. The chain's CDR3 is CAWSSTPYNEQFF. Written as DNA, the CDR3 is TGTGCCTGGAGCTCCACTCCCTACAATGAGCAGTTCTTC.

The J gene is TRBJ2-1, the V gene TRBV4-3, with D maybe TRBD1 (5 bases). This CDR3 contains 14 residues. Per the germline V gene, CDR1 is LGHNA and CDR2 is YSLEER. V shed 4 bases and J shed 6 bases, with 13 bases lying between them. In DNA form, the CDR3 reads TGCGCCAGCAGCCCGATCGGGCAGGGCAATGAGCAGTTCTTC. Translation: CASSPIGQGNEQFF.

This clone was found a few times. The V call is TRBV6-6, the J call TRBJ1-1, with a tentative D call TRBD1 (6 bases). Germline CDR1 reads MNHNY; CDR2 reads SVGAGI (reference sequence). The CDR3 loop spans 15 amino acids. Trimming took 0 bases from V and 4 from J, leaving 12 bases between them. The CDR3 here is CASSYSPGERTEAFF. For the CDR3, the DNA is TGTGCCAGCAGTTACTCGCCAGGGGAGCGCACTGAAGCTTTCTTT.

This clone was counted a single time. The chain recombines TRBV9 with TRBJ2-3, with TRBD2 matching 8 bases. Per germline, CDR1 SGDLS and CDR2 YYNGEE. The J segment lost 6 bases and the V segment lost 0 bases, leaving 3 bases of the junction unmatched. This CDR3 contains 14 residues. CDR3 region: CASSVAPSGDTQYF. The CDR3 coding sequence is TGTGCCAGCAGCGTAGCTCCTAGCGGGGATACGCAGTATTTT.

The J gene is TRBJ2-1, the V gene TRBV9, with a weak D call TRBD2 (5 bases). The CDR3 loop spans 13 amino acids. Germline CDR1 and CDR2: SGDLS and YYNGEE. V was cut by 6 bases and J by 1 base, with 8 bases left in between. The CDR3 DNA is TGTGCCAGCAACGAGGGATCCTACAATGAGCAGTTCTTC. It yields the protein CASNEGSYNEQFF.

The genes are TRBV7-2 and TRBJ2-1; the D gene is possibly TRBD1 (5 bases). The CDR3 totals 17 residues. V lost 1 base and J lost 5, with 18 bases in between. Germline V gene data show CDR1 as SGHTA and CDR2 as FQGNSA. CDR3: CASSLGGGAGIHNEQFF. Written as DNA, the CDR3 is TGTGCCAGCAGCTTAGGGGGTGGGGCAGGCATCCACAATGAGCAGTTCTTC.